This is a list of T cell receptor beta chains from one sample in a study of blood T cell repertoires in COVID-19. Using immunoSEQ multiplex PCR, the repertoire was profiled, and TCRdb retains in-frame clones only, with some absent. The sample holds 250,000 to 350,000 clones; roughly 90% are singletons and the top ten take less than 3%. Sequencing used PBMCs or T cells enriched from blood (not recorded which). The receptors derive from a woman between 50 and 59 years old who had recovered from COVID-19. Both conserved end residues are part of each CDR3. The D gene is left open where the match is weak. Clone size is given for some rows only: seen once, a few or many times, or a class if the clone is expanded.

J	size	V	D	DNA	CDR3
TRBJ2-5	-	TRBV6-1	-	TGTGCCAGCAGTGAAGACAGGGTACAAGAGACCCAGTACTTC	CASSEDRVQETQYF
TRBJ1-1	-	TRBV30	-	TGTGCCTGGACCCAATCCGGGGGCACTGAAGCTTTCTTT	CAWTQSGGTEAFF
TRBJ1-2	-	TRBV11-2	-	TGTGCCAGCAGCTTAGATGGAGTATTCAACTATGGCTACACCTTC	CASSLDGVFNYGYTF
TRBJ2-1	-	TRBV28	-	TGTGCCAGCAGTTATGAAGGGGGACTACCCCCCATTGGTGAGCAGTTCTTC	CASSYEGGLPPIGEQFF
TRBJ1-2	-	TRBV7-3	TRBD1	TGTGCCAGCAGCTCCCGGGACAGGGGAGTCTCTGGAGGCTACACCTTC	CASSSRDRGVSGGYTF
TRBJ2-3	-	TRBV7-2	TRBD2	TGTGCCAGCAGCCCTGGGACTAGCGGGAGGGCGCAGTATTTT	CASSPGTSGRAQYF
TRBJ2-7	-	TRBV15	-	TGTGCCACCAGCAGAGATCATCACGGTAGCGGATCCTACGAGCAGTACTTC	CATSRDHHGSGSYEQYF
TRBJ1-5	few	TRBV10-3	TRBD1	TGTGCCATCAGTAAGGGGACAGGCAATCAGCCCCAGCATTTT	CAISKGTGNQPQHF
TRBJ2-2	-	TRBV5-1	TRBD2	TGCGCCAGCAGCTCCCCCGGGACTAGCGGTAACACCGGGGAGCTGTTTTTT	CASSSPGTSGNTGELFF
TRBJ2-7	once	TRBV14	-	TGTGCCAGCAGCCTGACCGGGACAAACTACGAGCAGTACTTC	CASSLTGTNYEQYF
TRBJ2-7	once	TRBV6-6	TRBD1	TGTGCCAGCAGTTACACACAGGGGTACGAGCAGTACTTC	CASSYTQGYEQYF
TRBJ1-2	-	TRBV20-1	-	TGCAGTGCTAGTTTTAGGGGCACGGGGGACTATGGCTACACCTTC	CSASFRGTGDYGYTF
TRBJ2-1	few	TRBV5-6	TRBD2	TGTGCCAGCAGTTCCGGGACTAGCGGGTACAATGAGCAGTTCTTC	CASSSGTSGYNEQFF
TRBJ1-5	-	TRBV27	-	TGTGCCAGCAGTTTATCAGGACATAGTAGGACTCAGCCCCAGCATTTT	CASSLSGHSRTQPQHF
TRBJ2-7	-	TRBV28	TRBD2	TGTGCCAGCCTCAGGAGGGGAGCGGGAGGTTACGAGCAGTACTTC	CASLRRGAGGYEQYF
TRBJ2-7	-	TRBV28	TRBD2	TGTGCCAGCCGTCAGGCGGTACTAGCGGGATACGAGCAGTACTTC	CASRQAVLAGYEQYF
TRBJ2-2	-	TRBV30	-	TGTGCCTGGAGTGTACATACCGGGGAGCTGTTTTTT	CAWSVHTGELFF
TRBJ2-7	-	TRBV3-1/TRBV3-2	TRBD2	TGTGCCAGCAGCCAGGAGGGACTAGCGGGGTCCTACGAGCAGTACTTC	CASSQEGLAGSYEQYF
TRBJ1-1	-	TRBV4-1	-	TGCGCCAGCAGCCAAACCTCCGCGAGGTCTGAAGCTTTCTTT	CASSQTSARSEAFF
TRBJ2-7	-	TRBV5-1	TRBD2	TGCGCCAGCAGCGTGACCAGCGGGAGCTCCTCCTACGAGCAGTACTTC	CASSVTSGSSSYEQYF
TRBJ1-6	-	TRBV19	-	TGTGCCAGTAGTATAACGAGGGTTAGTTCACCCCTCCACTTT	CASSITRVSSPLHF
TRBJ1-5	once	TRBV28	-	TGTGCCAGCAATCGACATGCCAATCAGCCCCAGCATTTT	CASNRHANQPQHF
TRBJ1-1	-	TRBV7-9	-	TGTGCCAGCAGCTCACTCGGGACACCTGAAGCTTTCTTT	CASSSLGTPEAFF
TRBJ1-1	-	TRBV10-1	-	TGCGCCAACCTACAGGATGAAGCTTTCTTT	CANLQDEAFF
TRBJ2-1	once	TRBV19	-	TGTGCCAGTAGTAAAGTTACGGGAGTGCACAATGAGCAGTTCTTC	CASSKVTGVHNEQFF
TRBJ1-2	-	TRBV28	-	TGTGCCAGCAGGGCGGCCGGGTCCAACTATGGCTACACCTTC	CASRAAGSNYGYTF
TRBJ1-6	-	TRBV18	-	TGTGCCAGCTCACCAGAGGGATTTAATTCACCCCTCCACTTT	CASSPEGFNSPLHF
TRBJ1-1	-	TRBV10-2	TRBD1	TGCGCCAGCAGTGAGTCAGCAGTTGACAGGGAGAACACTGAAGCTTTCTTT	CASSESAVDRENTEAFF
TRBJ1-5	-	TRBV6-1	TRBD1	TGTGCCAGCAGTGAAGGCTCGACAGGGGTGCATCAGCCCCAGCATTTT	CASSEGSTGVHQPQHF
TRBJ2-5	-	TRBV11-2	-	TGTGCCAGCAGCCCCACGCGGGGAAGTCAAGAGACCCAGTACTTC	CASSPTRGSQETQYF
TRBJ1-2	once	TRBV7-9	-	TGTGCCAGCAGCTTAGGTGGCAGAAACCCTAACTATGGCTACACCTTC	CASSLGGRNPNYGYTF
TRBJ2-7	-	TRBV27	TRBD1	TGTGCCAGCAGGGCCGCTTCAGGGGGCCGTTACGAGCAGTACTTC	CASRAASGGRYEQYF
TRBJ1-2	-	TRBV5-8	TRBD1	TGTGCCAGCAGCTTGGCCGGACAGGGGATTTATGTCTACACCTTC	CASSLAGQGIYVYTF
TRBJ1-2	-	TRBV19	-	TGTGCCAGTAGTATAGATAGTACCTCATATGGCTACACCTTC	CASSIDSTSYGYTF
TRBJ2-1	-	TRBV2	TRBD2	TGTGCCAGCAGTTTGCTAGCGGGAGGAGGCTACAATGAGCAGTTCTTC	CASSLLAGGGYNEQFF
TRBJ1-5	-	TRBV6-5	-	TGTGCCAGCAACGACCCCGACAGGCGCAATCAGCCCCAGCATTTT	CASNDPDRRNQPQHF
TRBJ2-7	-	TRBV25-1	TRBD2	TGTGCCAGCCGAGAGTCTAGCGGGCCGATCTACGAGCAGTACTTC	CASRESSGPIYEQYF
TRBJ1-1	-	TRBV15	-	TGTGCCACCAGCAAACGGGACTTGAACACTGAAGCTTTCTTT	CATSKRDLNTEAFF
TRBJ2-7	-	TRBV27	TRBD1	TGTGCCAGCAGTTTATCGGGGGGACAGGGCTACGAGCAGTACTTC	CASSLSGGQGYEQYF
TRBJ2-2	-	TRBV3-1/TRBV3-2	TRBD2	TGTGCCAGCACCAGGACTAGAACGAACACCGGGGAGCTGTTTTTT	CASTRTRTNTGELFF
TRBJ2-1	-	TRBV11-2	TRBD2	TGTGCCAGCAGCTCGGGGACTAGCGGGACGAATGAGCAGTTCTTC	CASSSGTSGTNEQFF
TRBJ2-7	-	TRBV30	TRBD1	TGTGCCTGGAGTGGAACACAGGGGAAGACAGGAGAGCAGTACTTC	CAWSGTQGKTGEQYF
TRBJ1-1	-	TRBV5-5	TRBD1	TGTGCCAGCAGCCGGGGACAGGGGGCAATAAATGAAGCTTTCTTT	CASSRGQGAINEAFF
TRBJ2-5	-	TRBV25-1	TRBD2	TGTGCCAGCAGTGAAGTTAATAGCGGGAGAGTAGAGACCCAGTACTTC	CASSEVNSGRVETQYF
TRBJ2-3	-	TRBV28	-	TGTGCCAGCAGTTTAGGAGGGATAAGATCTGCAGATACGCAGTATTTT	CASSLGGIRSADTQYF
TRBJ1-4	once	TRBV7-9	-	TGTGCCAGCAGGCCCGGGGGGGGCAGGTCTAATGAAAAACTGTTTTTT	CASRPGGGRSNEKLFF
TRBJ2-7	-	TRBV6-5	TRBD2	TGTGCCAGCAGGGTAGCGGGGCCAACCTACGAGCAGTACTTC	CASRVAGPTYEQYF
TRBJ2-7	once	TRBV30	TRBD1	TGTGCCTGGGGTCCCGGGACAGGGACCGAGCAGTACTTC	CAWGPGTGTEQYF
TRBJ2-1	-	TRBV9	TRBD1	TGTGCCAGCAGCGTAGATCAGGGGGCAAGGGAGCAGTTCTTC	CASSVDQGAREQFF
TRBJ1-4	-	TRBV27	TRBD1	TGTGCCAGCAGCGGGACAGGGGGCGGGTTCGAAGAAAAACTGTTTTTT	CASSGTGGGFEEKLFF
TRBJ2-1	once	TRBV7-2	-	TGTGCCAGCAGCTTTCGGGAGCTTGTTGATGAGCAGTTCTTC	CASSFRELVDEQFF
TRBJ2-2	once	TRBV6-5	-	TGTGCCAGCAAGGAGGGAGAGTACACCGGGGAGCTGTTTTTT	CASKEGEYTGELFF